What follows are 30 T cell receptor beta chains derived from one specimen sequenced in a study of persistence of HIV-infected CD4 T cells. These TCRs are of unknown antigen specificity. The libraries were made with immunoSEQ version 4 in survey mode. Produced via immunoSEQ multiplex PCR; TCRdb's table is partial and in-frame only. Of tens of thousands of clones detected, just under 75% appear once; the ten largest clones hold around 1.7%. An overlapping HIV-1 Gag peptide pool stimulated these cells at 1 ug/peptide/mL. Sorted nonresponding memory CD4+ T cells were CD40L-negative, CD69-negative, CD45RO-high. The sample here was CD4+ T cells sorted from PBMCs after 18-hour stimulation, taken from a patient who received antiretroviral therapy. The receptors here all came from an adult man with HIV who was CMV-seropositive.

The chain joins TRBV7-2 to TRBJ1-2; 10 bases are a match to TRBD1. Germline V lookup: CDR1 SGHTA, CDR2 FQGNSA. V lost 4 bases, J lost 6 bases, and 8 bases stayed unmatched. This CDR3 is 15 amino acids long. CDR3 region: CASSSYKTGGDGYTF. DNA for the CDR3: TGTGCCAGCAGCTCTTATAAGACAGGGGGCGATGGCTACACCTTC. Combining the CDR3 with reference TRBV7-2 and TRBJ1-2 gives the whole variable domain GAGVSQSPSNKVTEKGKDVELRCDPISGHTALYWYRQSLGQGLEFLIYFQGNSAPDKSGLPSDRFSAERTGGSVSTLTIQRTQQEDSAVYLCASSSYKTGGDGYTFGSGTRLTVV.

The J gene is TRBJ1-6, the V gene TRBV2, with 8 bases aligning to TRBD1. The CDR3 length is 14 residues. Germline trimming cut 5 bases from V and 6 bases from J; bases unmatched to any gene: 3. In germline, CDR1 is SNHLY, CDR2 FYNNEI. This CDR3 is CASSWGQVNSPLHF. The CDR3 DNA sequence: TGTGCCAGCAGTTGGGGACAGGTTAATTCACCCCTCCACTTT.

The sample holds a few counts of this clone. This chain connects TRBV9 to TRBJ2-2; D may be TRBD1 (6 bases). CDR1 is SGDLS, CDR2 YYNGEE, per germline. The CDR3 has 14 residues. Trimming took off 5 bases at V and 5 bases at J, with 13 bases between the two ends. The CDR3 DNA reads as TGTGCCAGCAGGAGACAGGCCGGGACCGGGGAGCTGTTTTTT. Protein product: CASRRQAGTGELFF.

The chain links TRBV19 to TRBJ2-3; TRBD1 matches at 7 bases. CDR1 and CDR2 from the germline V gene are LNHDA and SQIVND (reference sequence). Trimming took 11 bases from V and 4 from J; bases not matched to a gene: 9. CDR3 length: 13 amino acids. As DNA, the CDR3 is TGTGCCTCCTCGGAGCAGGGGGCAGATACGCAGTATTTT. Its translation is CASSEQGADTQYF.

V gene TRBV16 combines with J gene TRBJ2-7, with TRBD1 as a possible D gene (6 bases). In germline, CDR1 is KGHSY, CDR2 FQNENV. V was cut by 4 bases and J by 2 bases, with 12 bases left in between. This CDR3 comprises 14 residues. The CDR3 here is CASSPQAGAYEQYF. The CDR3 nucleotides are TGTGCCAGCAGCCCCCAGGCAGGGGCCTACGAGCAGTACTTC.

CDR3 nucleotide sequence: TGTGCCAGCAGCCAACTAGGGACAGGGAGTTCACCCCTCCACTTT. Amino acid sequence: CASSQLGTGSSPLHF. The chain couples TRBV3-1 (or the pseudogene TRBV3-2) to TRBJ1-6; TRBD1 matches at 9 bases. Germline assignment: CDR1 LGHDT and CDR2 YNNKEL (reference sequence). V trimming: 2 bases; J trimming: 9 bases; junction bases outside the gene matches: 5. CDR3 length equals 15 residues.

The genes are TRBV14 and TRBJ2-7; D is possibly TRBD1 or TRBD2 (5 bases each). Per germline, CDR1 SGHDN and CDR2 FVKESK. V lost 3 bases, J lost 0 bases, and 9 bases lay in between. The CDR3 covers 14 residues. The CDR3 protein is CASSQRDGSYEQYF. The CDR3 DNA is TGTGCCAGCAGCCAGAGGGACGGCTCCTACGAGCAGTACTTC.

The chain carries TRBV7-2 and TRBJ2-2; 7 nucleotides agree with TRBD2. Germline CDR1 reads SGHTA; CDR2 reads FQGNSA. The CDR3 covers 15 residues. The V gene end was trimmed by 6 bases and the J gene end by 4 bases; junction bases not matched to a gene: 8. CDR3 sequence reads: CASSSTRGVTGELFF. In nucleotides, the CDR3 is TGTGCCAGCAGTTCAACCCGGGGGGTCACCGGGGAGCTGTTTTTT.

J is TRBJ2-6 and V is TRBV5-1, with no clear D. The CDR3 sequence is 14 residues long. CDR1 and CDR2 from the germline V gene are SGHRS and YFSETQ. The ends were cut back, 0 bases at V and 12 bases at J, with 13 bases in the middle. This chain's CDR3 is CASSLDGERVVLTF. The CDR3 DNA is TGCGCCAGCAGCTTGGATGGGGAAAGAGTCGTCCTGACTTTC.

This sequence joins TRBV19 and TRBJ1-5, with D hard to call. The CDR3 sequence is 16 residues long. Trimming removed 5 bases from V and 6 bases from J, with 20 bases in between. The germline V gene has CDR1 LNHDA and CDR2 SQIVND (reference sequence). The CDR3 coding sequence is TGTGCCAGTAGTCTCCGGGATGGCTTTCTGAGTCAGCCCCAGCATTTT. It codes for CASSLRDGFLSQPQHF.

The chain joins TRBV4-1 to TRBJ1-1; unclear D gene. CDR1 is MGHRA and CDR2 is YSYEKL in the germline V gene. The CDR3 covers 15 residues. V was trimmed by 0 bases and J by 6 bases, leaving 14 bases between them. The CDR3 DNA reads as TGCGCCAGCAGCCAAGATCTGGACCCAAGGGCTGAAGCTTTCTTT. Protein sequence: CASSQDLDPRAEAFF.

This clone was seen only once. This chain joins TRBV28 and TRBJ1-5; D call uncertain. Germline CDR1 and CDR2: MDHEN and SYDVKM. The CDR3 extends over 13 amino acids. V lost 5 bases to trimming and J lost 4 bases, with 9 bases between them. CDR3 sequence reads: CASSEGQNQPQHF. Written as DNA, the CDR3 is TGTGCCAGCAGTGAAGGGCAAAATCAGCCCCAGCATTTT.

This rearrangement joins TRBV7-9 to TRBJ1-2; D is unclear. V lost 1 base and J 8 bases, leaving 5 bases between the germline ends. Germline CDR1 is SEHNR and CDR2 is FQNEAQ (reference sequence). The CDR3 consists of 11 residues. CDR3: CASSLDGGYTF. The CDR3 nucleotides read TGTGCCAGCAGCTTAGATGGGGGCTACACCTTC.

The table lists this clone with a few counts. V is TRBV28 and J is TRBJ1-5; tentative D call: TRBD1 (6 bases). Trimming pared 6 bases from V and 4 bases from J, leaving 16 bases between. The CDR3 is 15 residues long. Germline V gives CDR1 MDHEN, CDR2 SYDVKM. The CDR3: CASRLGGRGNQPQHF. The CDR3 nucleotides are TGTGCCAGCAGGTTAGGGGGGCGAGGAAATCAGCCCCAGCATTTT.

The chain links TRBV3-1 (or the pseudogene TRBV3-2) to TRBJ1-1, with a possible D match to TRBD1 (5 bases). The CDR3 is made up of 14 amino acids. Trimming took off 1 base at V and 8 bases at J, with 14 bases between the two ends. Per germline, CDR1 LGHDT and CDR2 YNNKEL (reference sequence). The chain's CDR3 is CASSQGDGAGEAFF. DNA of the CDR3: TGTGCCAGCAGCCAAGGGGACGGTGCGGGAGAAGCTTTCTTT.

The genes are TRBV7-9 and TRBJ1-3; unclear D gene. V was shortened by 3 bases and J by 2 bases, with 17 bases between the two germline ends. The CDR3 extends over 17 amino acids. In germline, CDR1 is SEHNR, CDR2 FQNEAQ (reference sequence). The CDR3 sequence is CASSFSTEVKTGNTIYF. The DNA for the CDR3 is TGTGCCAGCAGCTTCTCTACCGAGGTTAAGACTGGAAACACCATATATTTT.

This chain links TRBV6-5 with TRBJ2-4; maybe TRBD2 (6 bases). V lost 7 bases to trimming and J lost 7 bases, with 20 bases between them. The CDR3 sequence is 15 residues long. In germline, CDR1 is MNHEY, CDR2 SVGAGI. CDR3 nucleotides: TGTGCCAGCACCCGGGACTCCCAGGTTAGGAACATTCAGTACTTC. Residues: CASTRDSQVRNIQYF.

The rearrangement links TRBV2 to TRBJ1-2; 7 nucleotides line up with TRBD1. Germline CDR1 reads SNHLY; CDR2 reads FYNNEI. V shed 8 bases, J shed 2 bases, and the junction held 2 bases outside the gene matches. The CDR3 totals 12 residues. DNA for the CDR3: TGTGCCAGCGACAGGGAGAACTATGGCTACACCTTC. This gives the protein CASDRENYGYTF.

The J gene is TRBJ2-7, the V gene TRBV6-2 or TRBV6-3; 7 nucleotides match TRBD2. The CDR3 loop spans 15 amino acids. V lost 4 bases and J lost 3; bases outside the gene matches: 9. Germline V CDR1 and CDR2: MNHEY, SVGEGT. The CDR3 region is CASSSGAGGNYEQYF. The CDR3 DNA is TGTGCCAGCAGTTCTGGGGCCGGGGGGAACTACGAGCAGTACTTC.

The J gene is TRBJ1-4, the V gene TRBV6-2 or TRBV6-3; D possibly corresponds to TRBD1 (6 bases). From germline, CDR1 is MNHEY and CDR2 SVGEGT. The CDR3 contains 14 residues. V dropped 0 bases and J dropped 8 bases, with 10 bases sitting between them. CDR3 region: CASSYSGQHEKLFF. The CDR3 coding sequence is TGTGCCAGCAGTTACTCCGGACAGCACGAAAAACTGTTTTTT.

The V call is TRBV19, the J call TRBJ2-7; tentatively, D is TRBD1 or TRBD2 (5 bases each). CDR3 length equals 13 residues. V dropped 5 bases and J dropped 7 bases, with 15 bases sitting between them. Looked up from germline, CDR1 is LNHDA and CDR2 is SQIVND (reference sequence). The CDR3: CASSEGTVGEQYF. The DNA for the CDR3 is TGTGCCAGTAGTGAAGGGACGGTGGGGGAGCAGTACTTC.

The chain is built from TRBV19 and TRBJ1-2, with a tentative D call TRBD1 (5 bases). The V gene's germline CDR1 is LNHDA and CDR2 SQIVND (reference sequence). This CDR3 contains 14 residues. V shed 4 bases and J shed 2 bases, with 11 bases lying between them. The CDR3 region has the DNA TGTGCCAGTAGTAGAGGGACCGTCAACTATGGCTACACCTTC. Translated: CASSRGTVNYGYTF.

The rearrangement uses TRBV5-4 and TRBJ2-7; D is unresolved. Germline CDR1 reads SGHNT; CDR2 reads YYREEE (reference sequence). Trimming removed 1 base from V and 4 bases from J, with 9 bases in between. The CDR3 consists of 13 residues. CDR3 in DNA: TGTGCCAGCAGCTTGCGGACGGGTTACGAGCAGTACTTC. Translation gives CASSLRTGYEQYF.

The gene calls are TRBV2 and TRBJ2-7, with 12 nucleotides matching TRBD1. V was clipped by 7 bases and J by 6 bases; unmatched bases: 7. This CDR3 contains 14 residues. In germline, CDR1 is SNHLY, CDR2 FYNNEI. CDR3 protein: CASTPGTGGVEQYF. The CDR3, as DNA: TGTGCCAGCACGCCCGGGACAGGGGGCGTCGAGCAGTACTTC. The variable domain in full, with the rest retrieved from reference TRBV2 and TRBJ2-7, is EPEVTQTPSHQVTQMGQEVILRCVPISNHLYFYWYRQILGQKVEFLVSFYNNEISEKSEIFDDQFSVERPDGSNFTLKIRSTKLEDSAMYFCASTPGTGGVEQYFGPGTRLTVT.

The chain is built from TRBV6-6 and TRBJ2-6; D might be TRBD1 or TRBD2, each matching 5 bases. The germline CDR1 and CDR2 sequences are MNHNY and SVGAGI (reference sequence). The length of the CDR3 is 15 residues. With 7 bases removed from V and 4 bases from J, the gap between germline ends came to 14 bases. CDR3 protein: CASIPGTGGANVLTF. The CDR3 bases are TGTGCCAGCATCCCTGGGACCGGGGGGGCCAACGTCCTGACTTTC.

The chain links TRBV5-5 to TRBJ1-2; no clear D. Between the trimmed V and J ends, which lost 1 base and 5 bases, there was a span of 12 bases. The CDR3 is 14 amino acids. The germline CDR1 and CDR2 sequences are SGHKS and YYEKEE (reference sequence). The CDR3 sequence: CASSLYFSAYGYTF. The CDR3 bases are TGTGCCAGCAGCTTGTATTTCAGCGCGTATGGCTACACCTTC. The full variable domain, rest sourced from reference TRBV5-5 and TRBJ1-2, is DAGVTQSPTHLIKTRGQQVTLRCSPISGHKSVSWYQQVLGQGPQFIFQYYEKEERGRGNFPDRFSARQFPNYSSELNVNALLLGDSALYLCASSLYFSAYGYTFGSGTRLTVV.

The chain has TRBV28 and TRBJ1-6; D not resolved. Germline-derived CDR1 and CDR2 are MDHEN and SYDVKM. Between the trimmed V and J ends, which lost 4 bases and 5 bases, there was a span of 0 bases. The CDR3 runs 11 residues. The CDR3 sequence: CASSYNSPLHF. CDR3 DNA sequence: TGTGCCAGCAGTTATAATTCACCCCTCCACTTT.

The chain employs TRBV2 and TRBJ2-7, with D tentatively TRBD1 (6 bases). The CDR3 has 14 amino acids. Looked up from germline, CDR1 is SNHLY and CDR2 is FYNNEI. V gave up 3 bases and J gave up 2 bases, with 11 bases separating them. CDR3 region: CASSDTGTPYEQYF. The CDR3 nucleotides are TGTGCCAGCAGTGATACCGGGACACCCTACGAGCAGTACTTC.

This clone is a singleton in its sample. The CDR3 nucleotides read TGTGCCAGCAGCCAAGATCGTAGGGCTGGTAGCGGGGAGCTGTTTTTT. It yields the protein CASSQDRRAGSGELFF. V and J are TRBV3-1 (or the pseudogene TRBV3-2) and TRBJ2-2; D is unclear. There are 16 residues in the CDR3. V was trimmed by 0 bases and J by 7 bases, leaving 15 bases between them. Germline V lookup: CDR1 LGHDT, CDR2 YNNKEL (reference sequence).

CDR3 bases: TGCGCCAGCAGCCCTAGGACAGACTATAGCAATCAGCCCCAGCATTTT. Translation gives CASSPRTDYSNQPQHF. The chain uses TRBV4-1 and TRBJ1-5; D may be TRBD1 (6 bases). Germline V gene data show CDR1 as MGHRA and CDR2 as YSYEKL. The CDR3 is 16 amino acids. V was shortened by 4 bases and J by 0 bases, with 13 bases between the two germline ends.